The 21 T cell receptor beta chains given below trace back to one sample, sequenced in a study of cytomegalovirus exposure and HLA in healthy donors. Produced via immunoSEQ multiplex PCR; TCRdb's table is partial and in-frame only. The sample shows about 270,000 clones, around 86% of them seen only once. Sequencing input: PBMCs. The receptors originated from a woman aged 18-29 years in good health and CMV-seronegative.

The chain combines TRBV27 with TRBJ1-6; no reliable D call. The length of the CDR3 is 17 residues. Germline V CDR1 and CDR2: MNHEY, SMNVEV (reference sequence). Trimming shortened V by 0 bases and J by 5 bases, and 14 bases separated the two germline ends. DNA for the CDR3: TGTGCCAGCAGTTTATCCCTACTGTCAGGCAATAATTCACCCCTCCACTTT. This sequence encodes CASSLSLLSGNNSPLHF.

V and J are TRBV27 and TRBJ1-1, with TRBD1 as a possible D gene (5 bases). With 1 base removed from V and 0 bases from J, the gap between germline ends came to 9 bases. Germline CDR1 MNHEY, CDR2 SMNVEV (reference sequence). This CDR3 comprises 15 residues. Written as DNA, the CDR3 is TGTGCCAGCAGTTTATGGGGCGGGATGAACACTGAAGCTTTCTTT. Translated, it gives CASSLWGGMNTEAFF.

V gene TRBV7-2 combines with J gene TRBJ2-5; tentatively, D is TRBD1 (7 bases). The CDR3 has 15 residues. Germline CDR1 reads SGHTA; CDR2 reads FQGNSA. Trimming shortened V by 3 bases and J by 5 bases, and 16 bases separated the two germline ends. The CDR3 sequence: CASSFMEGAGETQYF. The CDR3 bases are TGTGCCAGCAGCTTTATGGAGGGGGCCGGGGAGACCCAGTACTTC.

The chain joins TRBV30 to TRBJ1-1, with D tentatively TRBD1 (5 bases). Trimming took off 6 bases at V and 1 base at J, with 15 bases between the two ends. Germline V gene lookup returns CDR1 GTSNPN and CDR2 SVGIG (reference sequence). This CDR3 has 14 amino acids. The CDR3 loop reads CACLRGGPNTEAFF. The CDR3 region has the DNA TGTGCCTGCCTCCGGGGGGGACCGAACACTGAAGCTTTCTTT.

This chain uses TRBV7-9 with TRBJ1-1, with D possibly matching TRBD1 (6 bases). This CDR3 is 15 amino acids long. V was trimmed by 2 bases and J by 6 bases, leaving 16 bases between them. Germline V lookup: CDR1 SEHNR, CDR2 FQNEAQ (reference sequence). The CDR3 bases are TGTGCCAGCAGCTTAACCAACAGGGCTCTGGCTGAAGCTTTCTTT. Protein: CASSLTNRALAEAFF.

J is TRBJ2-7 and V is TRBV5-1, with TRBD1 matching over 8 bases. The germline V gene encodes CDR1 SGHRS and CDR2 YFSETQ. Germline trimming cut 4 bases from V and 2 bases from J; bases unmatched to any gene: 8. CDR3 length: 15 amino acids. As DNA, the CDR3 is TGCGCCAGCAGCATAAGACAGGGGACGACCTACGAGCAGTACTTC. Its translation: CASSIRQGTTYEQYF.

Notes on this clone: The junction departs from germline at one end; a sequencing error may be responsible. V gene TRBV11-2 combines with J gene TRBJ2-7, with 8 bases identical to TRBD1. CDR3 length equals 14 residues. In germline, CDR1 is SGHAT, CDR2 FQNNGV. The CDR3 DNA sequence: TGTGCCAGCAGCTTTTTGCCGGGACAGGCCTCGGTAGACTTC. Residues: CASSFLPGQASVDF.

V usage is TRBV9 and J usage is TRBJ2-3, with TRBD1 identical over 8 bases. V lost 3 bases to trimming and J lost 6 bases; unmatched junction nucleotides: 9. Germline lookup yields CDR1 SGDLS and CDR2 YYNGEE. CDR3 length: 15 amino acids. The CDR3: CASSGQGPTLDTQYF. In DNA, the CDR3 is TGTGCCAGCAGCGGACAGGGGCCGACCTTGGATACGCAGTATTTT. The full variable domain, with the rest looked up from reference TRBV9 and TRBJ2-3, is DSGVTQTPKHLITATGQRVTLRCSPRSGDLSVYWYQQSLDQGLQFLIQYYNGEERAKGNILERFSAQQFPDLHSELNLSSLELGDSALYFCASSGQGPTLDTQYFGPGTRLTVL.

V and J are TRBV27 and TRBJ2-7, with a tentative D call TRBD2 (5 bases). Trimming shortened V by 8 bases and J by 2 bases, and 13 bases separated the two germline ends. The V gene's germline CDR1 is MNHEY and CDR2 SMNVEV (reference sequence). The CDR3 sequence is 13 residues long. Here the CDR3 DNA reads TGTGCCAGCGGCCCCTCGCGGGCCTACGAGCAGTACTTC. This encodes CASGPSRAYEQYF.

The chain uses TRBV29-1 and TRBJ1-4; 8 positions agree with TRBD1. CDR1 SQVTM and CDR2 ANQGSEA come from the germline V gene. The CDR3 has 13 amino acids. After removal of 7 bases from V and 10 bases from J, the junction contained 11 bases not matched to a gene. The CDR3 sequence is CSASIQGEGKLFF. CDR3 sequence (DNA): TGCAGCGCCTCAATACAGGGGGAAGGAAAACTGTTTTTT.

The rearrangement uses TRBV6-5 and TRBJ1-1; possibly TRBD1 for D (6 bases). The CDR3 sequence is 15 residues long. The V end lost 6 bases, the J end lost 5 bases, and 19 bases lay between the germline ends. Germline V gives CDR1 MNHEY, CDR2 SVGAGI. The CDR3 DNA reads as TGTGCCAGCAGACCGGACAGCCTATTCGGGACTGAAGCTTTCTTT. The encoded protein is CASRPDSLFGTEAFF.

This sequence joins TRBV5-1 and TRBJ2-5; TRBD2 matches 14 bases. The V gene's germline CDR1 is SGHRS and CDR2 YFSETQ. V was clipped by 4 bases and J by 4 bases; unmatched bases: 15. The CDR3 totals 19 residues. Here the CDR3 DNA reads TGCGCCAGCAGCCCTCTACGGACTAGCGGGGGGTTCCAGGGAGAGACCCAGTACTTC. Its protein is CASSPLRTSGGFQGETQYF.

V and J are TRBV6-5 and TRBJ1-6; D unresolved. The CDR3 contains 15 residues. Trimming stripped 5 bases from V and 9 bases from J, with 17 bases between. Germline V gene lookup returns CDR1 MNHEY and CDR2 SVGAGI. CDR3 sequence (DNA): TGTGCCAGCAGTCTGATACAACGAGGGCCTTCACCCCTCCACTTT. It translates to CASSLIQRGPSPLHF.

V usage is TRBV7-2 and J usage is TRBJ1-5; D ambiguous. The germline V and J ends were trimmed by 2 bases and 7 bases, with 15 bases remaining between them. This CDR3 region has 15 residues. The germline V gene encodes CDR1 SGHTA and CDR2 FQGNSA. CDR3 sequence reads: CASSLWFLSSQPQHF. The CDR3 nucleotides are TGTGCCAGCAGCTTATGGTTCCTATCTAGCCAGCCCCAGCATTTT.

This clone was recorded only once. Relative to the germline gene, one junction end is altered; a read error may explain this. V gene TRBV19 combines with J gene TRBJ2-1, with 11 bases that match TRBD2. Germline values: CDR1 LNHDA, CDR2 SQIVND (reference sequence). The length of the CDR3 is 15 residues. In DNA form, the CDR3 reads TGTGCCAGTAGTATAGAGGGCGGTAGCGGGAGGGCCATTGTCTTC. The encoded protein is CASSIEGGSGRAIVF.

The V and J genes are TRBV30 and TRBJ2-5, with D perhaps TRBD2 (7 bases). Between the trimmed V and J ends, which lost 4 bases and 5 bases, there was a span of 20 bases. This CDR3 spans 15 amino acids. Germline assignment: CDR1 GTSNPN and CDR2 SVGIG (reference sequence). CDR3: CAWTLGGLATETQYF. The CDR3 coding sequence is TGTGCCTGGACCCTCGGGGGGCTAGCGACGGAGACCCAGTACTTC. The full variable domain, completed using reference TRBV30 and TRBJ2-5, is SQTIHQWPATLVQPVGSPLSLECTVEGTSNPNLYWYRQAAGRGLQLLFYSVGIGQISSEVPQNLSASRPQDRQFILSSKKLLLSDSGFYLCAWTLGGLATETQYFGPGTRLLVL.

The chain joins TRBV2 to TRBJ1-1; D perhaps matches TRBD1 (5 bases). Deletions cut 5 bases from V and 7 bases from J, with 8 bases between. The CDR3 is 11 residues long. Per germline, CDR1 SNHLY and CDR2 FYNNEI. CDR3 sequence (DNA): TGTGCCAGCAGTCGACAGCTTGAAGCTTTCTTT. Translated, it gives CASSRQLEAFF.

The V call is TRBV27, the J call TRBJ2-1, with 10 nucleotides matching TRBD1. The CDR3 spans 14 residues. Germline V CDR1 and CDR2: MNHEY, SMNVEV (reference sequence). The trim removed 5 bases at V and 7 bases at J, leaving 5 bases unmatched. CDR3 residues: CASSAGTGDNEQFF. The CDR3 DNA reads as TGTGCCAGCAGTGCCGGGACAGGGGATAATGAGCAGTTCTTC.

V is TRBV28 and J is TRBJ1-2, with 8 bases lining up with TRBD1. This CDR3 has 16 residues. V dropped 6 bases and J dropped 4; count of bases not matched to a gene: 13. The germline V gene encodes CDR1 MDHEN and CDR2 SYDVKM. CDR3 nucleotides: TGTGCCAGCAGCCTCCGGGACAGGCAGAGAGGCTATGGCTACACCTTC. This codes for CASSLRDRQRGYGYTF.

This sequence joins TRBV29-1 and TRBJ1-2, with TRBD1 matching over 11 bases. This CDR3 spans 15 amino acids. CDR1 is SQVTM, CDR2 ANQGSEA, per germline. Trimming removed 3 bases from V and 4 bases from J; junction bases left unmatched: 7. This chain's CDR3 is CSVEDRGQFFYGYTF. DNA of the CDR3: TGCAGCGTTGAGGACAGGGGGCAATTTTTCTATGGCTACACCTTC.

V and J are TRBV10-3 and TRBJ2-7; D perhaps matches TRBD2 (5 bases). This CDR3 region has 13 residues. Germline V lookup: CDR1 ENHRY, CDR2 SYGVKD. The ends were cut back, 11 bases at V and 1 base at J, with 15 bases in the middle. Written as DNA, the CDR3 is TGTGCCTCAGGCGTGGGAGATTCCTACGAGCAGTACTTC. Protein product: CASGVGDSYEQYF.